This T cell receptor beta chain is from a study of human T cells and chemical hapten exposure (dated by TCRdb to the early 2020s). The study in broad terms: Libraries were pooled for sequencing, and variation in per-sample TCR yields was attributed mainly to small differences in library volumes within the pool. In alopecia patients, the study followed how the peripheral blood TCR repertoire changed in vivo over primary and secondary sensitization to diphenylcyclopropenone (DPC), a hapten. From each blood RNA sample, both TCR alpha and TCR beta chains were sequenced.

The library was prepared using RACE. Data came from a NextSeq 500. Library preparation attached unique molecular identifiers to individual cDNA molecules for quantitative, reproducible TCR counting. Processing in the source paper ran as follows. Samples had a median of roughly 100,000 TCRs, with a range from 23,224 to 690,600. The Decombinator software suite was used to annotate V, J and CDR3 in the TCR reads. For PS versus PT1 abundance plots, all samples were subsampled to the same number of TCRs (28,000). Expanded TCRs were defined as absent before sensitization and observed at least eight times at the 2-week time point. TCRdb redid the processing of the public reads, applying fastp at Q25 and MiXCR, and retained in-frame beta chains. Here each entry gathers all rows of one CDR3 protein and keeps the most common genes and DNA. What appears here as the V and J calls and clone size reflects TCRdb's work, not the paper's. Counted in this sample were under 50,000 distinct CDR3 sequences; around 3.6% of them appeared once. About 6% of the sample belongs to the ten largest clones.

Per the publication, the time point label means: healthy volunteer bleed at 6 weeks. Total RNA was extracted from unfractionated whole blood that had been collected in Tempus Blood RNA tubes. Five or six healthy volunteers served as TCR sequencing controls and were bled at day 0, 2 weeks and 6 weeks. This clonotype was counted many times. Its binding antigen is unknown. No much larger clonotype is one base removed from it; base qualities were not supplied. General findings and caveats noted by the study authors: The number of TCRs above 1 in 1000 frequency did not change with DPC sensitization; there was no evidence of global repertoire structure alterations. Repeated subsampling changed both the strength of the expansion versus patch-test correlation and the threshold at which the correlation became significant.

Unmatched junction bases come to 3, with V trimmed by 3 bases and J by 0 bases. CDR1 and CDR2, per the germline V gene, are KGHSH and LQKENI. The CDR3 numbers 18 residues from cysteine through phenylalanine. Only the CDR3 part of the read is kept: 54 bases, read in frame from the first base. Sequencing was performed on whole blood. The receptor was derived from a human donor in good health. Some clones in this sample may be carry-over from other donors' samples. The rearranged segments are TRBV18 and TRBJ2-1; TRBD2 matches 15 bases in the middle. CDR3 sequence: CASSPGLAGGFSYNEQFF. Read as DNA, the sequence is TGTGCCAGCTCACCCGGACTAGCGGGAGGGTTCTCCTACAATGAGCAGTTCTTC.